The clone carrying this T cell receptor (beta chain) was seen just once. The CDR3 extends over 20 amino acids. After removal of 0 bases from V and 1 base from J, the junction contained 10 bases not matched to a gene. Germline assignment: CDR1 MGHRA and CDR2 YSYEKL. The sample belongs to a study of shared clonotypes between healthy human individuals. Sequencing used immunoSEQ multiplex PCR; TCRdb keeps in-frame clones, though not all of them. The table includes some 1.5 million clones, about 96% detected once. Sequencing input: naive CD4+ T cells sorted from blood. Subset of the sample: CD45RA+ positively selected. This sequence joins TRBV4-1 and TRBJ2-2; 11 positions agree with TRBD2. This TCR was recovered from a man younger than 45 in good health. The CDR3 loop is CASSQDGVVTSGMNTGELFF. CDR3 bases: TGCGCCAGCAGCCAAGACGGAGTTGTGACTAGCGGGATGAACACCGGGGAGCTGTTTTTT.